These T cell receptor beta chains were read from a single sample in a study of cytomegalovirus exposure and HLA in healthy donors. Sequenced by immunoSEQ multiplex PCR; TCRdb stores in-frame clones only, minus some. The repertoire holds roughly 120,000 clones, with more than 60% as singletons. Source material: PBMCs. The receptors derive from a woman between 40 and 50 years old in good health and CMV-seronegative. The CDR3 runs from the conserved cysteine through the conserved F or W. Fields, in order: D gene, clone size, V gene, J gene, CDR3 protein, CDR3 DNA. A D gene is named only where the DNA matches it firmly. Clone size appears in some rows only: once, few, many, or a class for an expanded clone.

-	-	TRBV4-1	TRBJ2-2	CASSRFRSGELFF	TGCGCCAGCAGCCGTTTTAGATCCGGGGAGCTGTTTTTT
TRBD2	-	TRBV4-1	TRBJ2-1	CASSQPGLGYNEQFF	TGCGCCAGCAGCCAACCGGGACTAGGCTACAATGAGCAGTTCTTC
TRBD2	-	TRBV6-5	TRBJ2-1	CASSQALAAYNEQFF	TGTGCCAGCAGCCAGGCTCTAGCGGCCTACAATGAGCAGTTCTTC
TRBD2	few	TRBV4-3	TRBJ2-5	CASSQERGGQETQYF	TGCGCCAGCAGCCAAGAGCGGGGGGGCCAAGAGACCCAGTACTTC
-	-	TRBV10-3	TRBJ1-5	CAISESYRRDSNQPQHF	TGTGCCATCAGTGAGTCGTACAGGAGAGATAGCAATCAGCCCCAGCATTTT
TRBD1	-	TRBV7-2	TRBJ1-2	CASSRDRDLRGYTF	TGTGCCAGCAGCCGAGACAGGGACCTCCGAGGCTACACCTTC
TRBD1	-	TRBV4-2	TRBJ2-2	CASSQRGPDTGELFF	TGTGCCAGCAGCCAAAGGGGGCCGGACACCGGGGAGCTGTTTTTT
TRBD2	-	TRBV19	TRBJ2-1	CASSAPGTSGRINNEQFF	TGTGCCAGTAGTGCTCCCGGGACTAGCGGGAGGATCAACAATGAGCAGTTCTTC
TRBD1	-	TRBV27	TRBJ1-2	CASRTFLRQGSGYTF	TGTGCCAGCAGAACCTTCTTAAGACAGGGGAGCGGCTACACCTTC
-	-	TRBV5-1	TRBJ2-3	CASSFSGTDTQYF	TGCGCCAGCAGCTTCTCGGGCACAGATACGCAGTATTTT
TRBD1	-	TRBV28	TRBJ2-3	CASSWRQGRSTDTQYF	TGTGCCAGCAGTTGGCGACAGGGAAGGAGCACAGATACGCAGTATTTT
TRBD1	-	TRBV9	TRBJ2-2	CASSVSGGWDTGELFF	TGTGCCAGCAGCGTATCAGGGGGCTGGGACACCGGGGAGCTGTTTTTT
-	-	TRBV28	TRBJ1-2	CASSFEVSRGYGYTF	TGTGCCAGCAGTTTCGAGGTCTCCCGGGGCTATGGCTACACCTTC
-	-	TRBV6-1	TRBJ1-2	CASSEALAGNYGYTF	TGTGCCAGCAGTGAAGCTCTGGCAGGGAACTATGGCTACACCTTC
-	-	TRBV7-9	TRBJ2-3	CASSEVTDTQYF	TGTGCCAGCAGCGAGGTCACAGATACGCAGTATTTT
TRBD1	-	TRBV2	TRBJ2-5	CASRGPSFDRGWETQYF	TGTGCCAGCAGGGGACCTTCATTCGACAGGGGATGGGAGACCCAGTACTTC
TRBD2	-	TRBV9	TRBJ2-7	CASSRSSGFYEQYF	TGTGCCAGCAGCAGATCTAGCGGGTTCTACGAGCAGTACTTC
TRBD2	-	TRBV2	TRBJ2-5	CASSGFMSGRKETQYF	TGTGCCAGCAGTGGATTTATGAGCGGGAGGAAAGAGACCCAGTACTTC
-	-	TRBV9	TRBJ2-3	CASSGDGGTDTQYF	TGTGCCAGCAGCGGCGACGGAGGCACAGATACGCAGTATTTT
TRBD2	-	TRBV5-1	TRBJ2-3	CASSLAGATTDTQYF	TGCGCCAGCAGCCTAGCGGGTGCCACCACAGATACGCAGTATTTT
-	-	TRBV4-1	TRBJ2-7	CASSQSGGTAFAYEQYF	TGCGCCAGCAGCCAATCGGGCGGGACAGCATTTGCCTACGAGCAGTACTTC
TRBD2	-	TRBV9	TRBJ2-7	CASSFGTSGRNFYEQYF	TGTGCCAGCAGCTTCGGGACTAGCGGGAGGAACTTCTACGAGCAGTACTTC
TRBD1	-	TRBV5-4	TRBJ2-7	CASSFSGGASYEQYF	TGTGCCAGCAGCTTTTCAGGGGGCGCCTCCTACGAGCAGTACTTC
-	-	TRBV4-3	TRBJ1-4	CASSPPRGLGNEKLFF	TGCGCCAGCAGCCCCCCTAGGGGGTTGGGTAATGAAAAACTGTTTTTT
-	-	TRBV6-5	TRBJ2-2	CASRYSPYTGELFF	TGTGCCAGCAGGTACAGCCCATACACCGGGGAGCTGTTTTTT
TRBD2	-	TRBV5-1	TRBJ2-1	CASSPGTSGGFEQFF	TGCGCCAGCAGCCCCGGGACTAGCGGGGGGTTTGAGCAGTTCTTC
-	-	TRBV29-1	TRBJ1-1	CSVKTDPNTEAFF	TGCAGCGTTAAAACAGACCCGAACACTGAAGCTTTCTTT
-	-	TRBV5-1	TRBJ2-1	CASSLARGVDEQFF	TGCGCCAGCAGCTTGGCCAGGGGAGTCGATGAGCAGTTCTTC
TRBD2	-	TRBV30	TRBJ2-1	CAWSVGLAGVRTYNEQFF	TGTGCCTGGAGTGTAGGGCTAGCGGGAGTTAGGACCTACAATGAGCAGTTCTTC
-	-	TRBV6-5	TRBJ1-6	CASSYSRQGNSPLHF	TGTGCCAGCAGTTACTCAAGGCAGGGTAATTCACCCCTCCACTTT
TRBD1	few	TRBV6-6	TRBJ1-2	CASSPGDRAYQGYTF	TGTGCCAGCAGTCCTGGGGACAGGGCATATCAAGGCTACACCTTC
-	-	TRBV4-1	TRBJ2-1	CASSQEGGRSYNEQFF	TGCGCCAGCAGCCAAGAGGGGGGAAGGTCCTACAATGAGCAGTTCTTC
TRBD2	-	TRBV6-6	TRBJ2-1	CASYRGGESNEQFF	TGTGCCAGCTACCGGGGGGGAGAGTCCAATGAGCAGTTCTTC
TRBD2	-	TRBV29-1	TRBJ2-7	CSVEIPYSGRAAYEQYF	TGCAGCGTTGAAATCCCCTACAGCGGGAGGGCCGCCTACGAGCAGTACTTC
-	-	TRBV9	TRBJ2-1	CASSARLGRDEQFF	TGTGCCAGCAGCGCCCGACTAGGAAGGGATGAGCAGTTCTTC
TRBD2	-	TRBV9	TRBJ2-1	CASSAADQTSGENYNEQFF	TGTGCCAGCAGCGCAGCCGATCAGACTAGCGGGGAAAATTACAATGAGCAGTTCTTC
TRBD1	once	TRBV9	TRBJ2-7	CASNRQGSWYEQYF	TGTGCCAGCAATCGACAGGGGTCGTGGTACGAGCAGTACTTC